Included here is one TCR beta chain sequence, with context. This sample is part of a study of blood T cell repertoires in COVID-19. Study information: The samples span acute and convalescent COVID-19 from the United States, Italy and Spain.

Germline loops: CDR1 MDHEN, CDR2 SYDVKM. Trimming shortened V by 5 bases and J by 5 bases, and 9 bases separated the two germline ends. The CDR3 runs 12 residues. Adults between roughly 18 and 95 years of age took part from fewer than 30 US areas. Assignment of participants to cohorts was predicated upon participant-reported clinical history. Cohort 3 donors counted as recovered after two negative PCRs, clearance, or resolved symptoms. Here immunoSEQ multiplex PCR was the method, and the copy in TCRdb shows in-frame clones only, minus some. This table holds almost 250,000 clones, about 88% found once.

The source is a woman between 45 and 65 years old who had recovered from COVID-19. Sequenced input: PBMCs or T cells enriched from blood (not recorded which). The rearrangement uses TRBV28 and TRBJ2-5; tentatively, D is TRBD1 (6 bases). For the CDR3, the DNA is TGTGCCAGCAGTACAGGGACGGAGACCCAGTACTTC. It yields the protein CASSTGTETQYF.